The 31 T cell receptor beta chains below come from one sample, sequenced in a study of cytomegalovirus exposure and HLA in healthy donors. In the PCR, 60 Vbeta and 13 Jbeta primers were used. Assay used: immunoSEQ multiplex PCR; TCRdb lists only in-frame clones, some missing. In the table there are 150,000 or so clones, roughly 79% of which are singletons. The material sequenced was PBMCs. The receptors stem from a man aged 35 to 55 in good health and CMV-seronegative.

In DNA, the CDR3 is TGTGCCAGCAGCTTAACCCGGGACATGGGACCATCCTACGAGCAGTACTTC. This translates into CASSLTRDMGPSYEQYF. V gene TRBV13 combines with J gene TRBJ2-7; TRBD1 might be the D (6 bases). Trimming cost V 2 bases and J 1 base, with 18 bases left between them. The CDR3 has 17 amino acids. Germline loops: CDR1 PRHDT, CDR2 FYEKMQ (reference sequence).

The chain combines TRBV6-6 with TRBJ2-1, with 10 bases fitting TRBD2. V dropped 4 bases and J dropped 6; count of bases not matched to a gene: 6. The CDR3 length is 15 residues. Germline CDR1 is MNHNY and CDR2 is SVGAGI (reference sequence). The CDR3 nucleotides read TGTGCCAGCAGTTGGGGGACTAGCGCCTTCAATGAGCAGTTCTTC. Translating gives CASSWGTSAFNEQFF.

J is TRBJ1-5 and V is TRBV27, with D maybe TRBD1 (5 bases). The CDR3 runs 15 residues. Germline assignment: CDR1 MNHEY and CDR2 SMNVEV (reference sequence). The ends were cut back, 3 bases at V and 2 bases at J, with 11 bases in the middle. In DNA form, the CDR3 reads TGTGCCAGCAGTTTGCAGGGTAATGGCAATCAGCCCCAGCATTTT. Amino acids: CASSLQGNGNQPQHF.

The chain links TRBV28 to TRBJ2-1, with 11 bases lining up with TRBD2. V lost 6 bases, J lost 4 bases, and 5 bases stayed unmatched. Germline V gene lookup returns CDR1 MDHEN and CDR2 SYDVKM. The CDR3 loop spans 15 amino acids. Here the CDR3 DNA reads TGTGCCAGCAGCCCCCGACTAGCGGGGTACAATGAGCAGTTCTTC. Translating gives CASSPRLAGYNEQFF.

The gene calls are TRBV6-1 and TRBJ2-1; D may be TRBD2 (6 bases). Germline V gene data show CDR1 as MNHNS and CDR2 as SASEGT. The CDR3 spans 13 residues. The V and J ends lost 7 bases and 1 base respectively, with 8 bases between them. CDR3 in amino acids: CASTGTSYNEQFF. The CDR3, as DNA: TGTGCCAGCACAGGGACTTCCTACAATGAGCAGTTCTTC.

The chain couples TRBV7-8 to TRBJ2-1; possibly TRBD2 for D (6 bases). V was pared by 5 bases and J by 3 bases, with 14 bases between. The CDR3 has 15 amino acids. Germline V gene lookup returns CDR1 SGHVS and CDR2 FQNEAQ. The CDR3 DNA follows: TGTGCCAGCAGCCCGGGACTCTTAGGCTACAATGAGCAGTTCTTC. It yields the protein CASSPGLLGYNEQFF.

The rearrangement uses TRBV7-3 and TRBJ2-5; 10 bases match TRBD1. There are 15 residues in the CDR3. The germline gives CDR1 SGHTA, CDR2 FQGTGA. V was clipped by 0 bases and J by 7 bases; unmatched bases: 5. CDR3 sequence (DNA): TGTGCCAGCAGCTTAACGGGGACAGGGGAGGGGACCCAGTACTTC. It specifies CASSLTGTGEGTQYF.

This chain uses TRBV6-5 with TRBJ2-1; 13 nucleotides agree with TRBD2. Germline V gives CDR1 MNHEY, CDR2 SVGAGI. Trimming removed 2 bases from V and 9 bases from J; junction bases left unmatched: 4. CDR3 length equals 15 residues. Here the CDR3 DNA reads TGTGCCAGCAGTTACACTAGCGGGAGGGCCGTTGAGCAGTTCTTC. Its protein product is CASSYTSGRAVEQFF.

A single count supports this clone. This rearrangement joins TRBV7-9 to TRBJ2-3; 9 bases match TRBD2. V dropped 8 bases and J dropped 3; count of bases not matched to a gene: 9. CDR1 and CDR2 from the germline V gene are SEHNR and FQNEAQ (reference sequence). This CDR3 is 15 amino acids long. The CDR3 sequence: CASAPTSGLTDTQYF. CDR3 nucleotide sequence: TGTGCCAGCGCACCGACTAGCGGATTAACAGATACGCAGTATTTT.

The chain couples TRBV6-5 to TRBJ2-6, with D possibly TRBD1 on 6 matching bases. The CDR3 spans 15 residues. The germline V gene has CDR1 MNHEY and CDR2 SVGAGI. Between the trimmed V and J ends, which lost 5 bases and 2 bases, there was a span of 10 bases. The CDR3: CASSTGQPGANVLTF. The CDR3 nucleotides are TGTGCCAGCAGTACCGGACAGCCTGGGGCCAACGTCCTGACTTTC.

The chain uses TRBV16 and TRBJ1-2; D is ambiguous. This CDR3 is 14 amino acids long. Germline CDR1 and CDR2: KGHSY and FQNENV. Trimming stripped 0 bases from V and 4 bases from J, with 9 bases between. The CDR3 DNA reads TGTGCCAGCAGCCAATCGTCACAGTTCTATGGCTACACCTTC. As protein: CASSQSSQFYGYTF.

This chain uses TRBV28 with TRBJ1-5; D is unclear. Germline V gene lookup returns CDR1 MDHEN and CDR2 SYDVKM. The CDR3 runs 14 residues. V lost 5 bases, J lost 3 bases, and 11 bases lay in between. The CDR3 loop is CASSRPGSNQPQHF. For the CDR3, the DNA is TGTGCCAGCAGTCGCCCGGGGTCCAATCAGCCCCAGCATTTT.

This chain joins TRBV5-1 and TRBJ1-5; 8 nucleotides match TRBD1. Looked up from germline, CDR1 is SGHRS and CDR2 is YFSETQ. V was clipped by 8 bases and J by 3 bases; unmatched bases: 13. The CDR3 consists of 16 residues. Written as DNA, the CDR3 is TGCGCCAGTCGCCTCACGGGACAGGAGCCCAATCAGCCCCAGCATTTT. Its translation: CASRLTGQEPNQPQHF.

The CDR3 nucleotides read TGTGCCAGTGGGGGGGGCACCATCACCGGGGAGCTGTTTTTT. Amino acids: CASGGGTITGELFF. The V and J genes are TRBV30 and TRBJ2-2; D is possibly TRBD2 (7 bases). The CDR3 consists of 14 residues. V gave up 8 bases and J gave up 4 bases, with 17 bases separating them. CDR1 and CDR2 (germline): GTSNPN, SVGIG (reference sequence).

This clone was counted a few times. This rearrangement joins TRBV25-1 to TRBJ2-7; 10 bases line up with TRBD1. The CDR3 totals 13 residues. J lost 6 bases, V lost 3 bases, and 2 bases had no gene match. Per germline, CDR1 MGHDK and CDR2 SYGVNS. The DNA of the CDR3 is TGTGCCAGCAGTGAGACAGGGGGCGTCGAGCAGTACTTC. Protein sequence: CASSETGGVEQYF.

CDR3 protein: CASRTSGAYNEQFF. CDR3 in DNA: TGTGCCAGCAGGACTAGCGGGGCCTACAATGAGCAGTTCTTC. The chain couples TRBV2 to TRBJ2-1, with TRBD2 matching over 11 bases. V was pared by 6 bases and J by 2 bases, with 0 bases of the junction left unmatched. CDR3 length equals 14 residues. Germline values: CDR1 SNHLY, CDR2 FYNNEI.

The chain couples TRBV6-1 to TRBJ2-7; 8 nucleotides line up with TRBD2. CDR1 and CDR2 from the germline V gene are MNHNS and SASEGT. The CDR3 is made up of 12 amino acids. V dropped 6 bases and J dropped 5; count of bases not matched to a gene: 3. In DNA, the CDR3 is TGTGCCAGCAGACGGGGGGGGGACGAGCAGTACGTC. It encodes CASRRGGDEQYV.

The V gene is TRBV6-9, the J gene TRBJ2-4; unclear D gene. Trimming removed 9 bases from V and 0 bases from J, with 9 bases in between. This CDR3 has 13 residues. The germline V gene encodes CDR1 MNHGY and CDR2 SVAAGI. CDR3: CARFSLAKNIQYF. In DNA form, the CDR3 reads TGTGCCAGATTCTCACTAGCCAAAAACATTCAGTACTTC.

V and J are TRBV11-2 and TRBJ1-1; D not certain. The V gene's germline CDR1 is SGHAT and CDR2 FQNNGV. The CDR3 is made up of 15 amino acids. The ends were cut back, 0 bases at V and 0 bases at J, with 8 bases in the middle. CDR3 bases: TGTGCCAGCAGCTTAGACGGTTTCCTGAACACTGAAGCTTTCTTT. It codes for CASSLDGFLNTEAFF.

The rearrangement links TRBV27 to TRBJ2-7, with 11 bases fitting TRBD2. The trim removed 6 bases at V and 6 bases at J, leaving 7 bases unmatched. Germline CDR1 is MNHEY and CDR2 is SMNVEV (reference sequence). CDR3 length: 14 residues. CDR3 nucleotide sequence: TGTGCCAGCAGATTACTAGCGGGAGAGGGCGAGCAGTACTTC. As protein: CASRLLAGEGEQYF.

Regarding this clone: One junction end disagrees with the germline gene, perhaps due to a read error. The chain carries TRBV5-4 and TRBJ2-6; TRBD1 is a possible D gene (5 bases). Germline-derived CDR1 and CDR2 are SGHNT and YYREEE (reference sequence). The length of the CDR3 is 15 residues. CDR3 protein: CASSLEGSGANGLTF. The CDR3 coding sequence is TGTGCCAGCAGCTTGGAAGGTAGTGGGGCCAACGGCCTGACTTTC.

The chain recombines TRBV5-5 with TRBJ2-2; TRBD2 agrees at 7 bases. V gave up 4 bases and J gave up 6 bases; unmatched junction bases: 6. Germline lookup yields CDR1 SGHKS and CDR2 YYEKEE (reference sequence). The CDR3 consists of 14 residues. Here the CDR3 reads CASSQGLPPGELFF. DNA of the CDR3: TGTGCCAGCAGCCAGGGACTACCCCCCGGGGAGCTGTTTTTT. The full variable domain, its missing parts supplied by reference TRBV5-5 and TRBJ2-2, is DAGVTQSPTHLIKTRGQQVTLRCSPISGHKSVSWYQQVLGQGPQFIFQYYEKEERGRGNFPDRFSARQFPNYSSELNVNALLLGDSALYLCASSQGLPPGELFFGEGSRLTVL.

The CDR3 spells CSVGGDYSTEAFF. In nucleotides, the CDR3 is TGCAGCGTGGGAGGGGATTACAGCACTGAAGCTTTCTTT. V usage is TRBV29-1 and J usage is TRBJ1-1, with D perhaps TRBD1 (5 bases). This CDR3 has 13 amino acids. The V and J ends lost 6 bases and 4 bases respectively, with 15 bases between them. Germline V lookup: CDR1 SQVTM, CDR2 ANQGSEA.

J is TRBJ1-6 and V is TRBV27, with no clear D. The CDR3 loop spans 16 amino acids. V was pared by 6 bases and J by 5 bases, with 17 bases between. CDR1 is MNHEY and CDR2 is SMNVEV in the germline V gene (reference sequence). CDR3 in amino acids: CASSPVRLRDNSPLHF. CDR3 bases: TGTGCCAGCAGCCCTGTTAGACTCCGGGATAATTCACCCCTCCACTTT.

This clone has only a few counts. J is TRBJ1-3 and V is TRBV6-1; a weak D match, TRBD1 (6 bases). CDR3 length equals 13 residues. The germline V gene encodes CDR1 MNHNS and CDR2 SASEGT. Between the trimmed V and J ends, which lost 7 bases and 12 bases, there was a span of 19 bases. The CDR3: CASTVRGGHNIYF. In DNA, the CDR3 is TGTGCCAGCACCGTCCGGGGGGGGCACAACATATATTTT.

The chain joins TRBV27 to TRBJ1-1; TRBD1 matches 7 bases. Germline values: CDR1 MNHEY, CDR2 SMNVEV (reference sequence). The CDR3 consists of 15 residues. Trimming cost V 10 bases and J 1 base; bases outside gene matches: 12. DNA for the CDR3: TGTGCCACTTCAAACAGGGGTGGTGGGAACACTGAAGCTTTCTTT. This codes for CATSNRGGGNTEAFF.

The DNA of the CDR3 is TGTGCCTGGAGTGTGGGGAGTTGGAACACCGGGGAGCTGTTTTTT. This translates into CAWSVGSWNTGELFF. The rearrangement joins TRBV30 to TRBJ2-2; a possible D gene is TRBD2 (5 bases). From germline, CDR1 is GTSNPN and CDR2 SVGIG (reference sequence). This CDR3 has 15 amino acids. The ends were cut back, 0 bases at V and 1 base at J, with 9 bases in the middle.

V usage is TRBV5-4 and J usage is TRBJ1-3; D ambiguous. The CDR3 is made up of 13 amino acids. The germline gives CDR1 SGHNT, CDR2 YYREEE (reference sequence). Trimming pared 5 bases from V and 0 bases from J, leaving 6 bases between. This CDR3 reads CASRHSSGNTIYF. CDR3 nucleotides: TGTGCCAGCAGGCATAGCTCTGGAAACACCATATATTTT.

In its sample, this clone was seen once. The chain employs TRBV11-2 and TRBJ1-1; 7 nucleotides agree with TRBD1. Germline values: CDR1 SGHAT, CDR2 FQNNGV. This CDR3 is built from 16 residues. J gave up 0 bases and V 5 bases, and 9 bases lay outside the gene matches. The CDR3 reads CASSTTAGTVNTEAFF. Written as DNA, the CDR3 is TGTGCCAGCAGCACGACGGCCGGGACAGTGAACACTGAAGCTTTCTTT.

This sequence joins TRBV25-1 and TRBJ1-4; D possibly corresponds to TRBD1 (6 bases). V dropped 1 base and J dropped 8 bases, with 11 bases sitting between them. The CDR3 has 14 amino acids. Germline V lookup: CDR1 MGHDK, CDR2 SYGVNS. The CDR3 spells CASSESVRGEKLFF. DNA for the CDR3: TGTGCCAGCAGTGAATCCGTCAGGGGAGAAAAACTGTTTTTT.

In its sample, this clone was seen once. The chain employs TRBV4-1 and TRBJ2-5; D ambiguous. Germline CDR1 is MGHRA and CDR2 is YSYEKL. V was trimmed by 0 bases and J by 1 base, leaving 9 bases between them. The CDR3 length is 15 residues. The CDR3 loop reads CASSQDRVLQETQYF. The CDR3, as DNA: TGCGCCAGCAGCCAAGATCGGGTTCTCCAAGAGACCCAGTACTTC.